These 5 T cell receptor beta chains share one sample of origin, sequenced in a study of T cell responses to AZD1222 COVID-19 vaccine. Repertoires were generated with immunoSEQ multiplex PCR, while TCRdb's copy carries only in-frame clones and drops some. The table lists about 120,000 clones, around nine tenths of them singletons. This specimen consisted of peripheral blood, obtained on day 0 of AZD1222 vaccination. The source is an adult in good health.

The chain is built from TRBV19 and TRBJ2-7, with 9 nucleotides matching TRBD1. Germline-derived CDR1 and CDR2 are LNHDA and SQIVND (reference sequence). The CDR3 is 14 residues long. The V segment lost 4 bases and the J segment 3 bases; nucleotides outside the gene matches: 4. CDR3 sequence: CASSNRGPGYEQYF. CDR3 bases: TGTGCCAGTAGTAACAGGGGGCCTGGCTACGAGCAGTACTTC.

This clone was detected only a few times. V gene TRBV5-4 combines with J gene TRBJ1-6; the match to TRBD1 covers 9 bases. The CDR3 is made up of 15 amino acids. V was pared by 3 bases and J by 5 bases, with 3 bases of the junction left unmatched. The germline CDR1 and CDR2 sequences are SGHNT and YYREEE (reference sequence). The CDR3 coding sequence is TGTGCCAGCAGCTCGACAGGGGGGAATAATTCACCCCTCCACTTT. Translated, it gives CASSSTGGNNSPLHF.

This clone has a handful of counts. The rearrangement links TRBV29-1 to TRBJ2-1, with 10 bases fitting TRBD1. This CDR3 spans 14 amino acids. V was clipped by 5 bases and J by 4 bases; unmatched bases: 5. Per germline, CDR1 SQVTM and CDR2 ANQGSEA. The CDR3: CSVNRDRGYNEQFF. CDR3 sequence (DNA): TGCAGCGTTAACCGGGACAGGGGTTACAATGAGCAGTTCTTC.

This clone came up once. The chain uses TRBV6-1 and TRBJ2-1; 8 bases are shared with TRBD2. CDR1 and CDR2 (germline): MNHNS, SASEGT. J was trimmed by 3 bases and V by 0 bases; bases with no gene match: 10. The CDR3 length is 18 residues. CDR3 sequence: CASSEAVFSSGLYNEQFF. The DNA of the CDR3 is TGTGCCAGCAGTGAAGCCGTCTTTTCTAGCGGGCTCTACAATGAGCAGTTCTTC.

The table lists this clone with a few counts. The chain employs TRBV6-2 or TRBV6-3 and TRBJ1-5; D call uncertain. The CDR3 runs 14 residues. Germline assignment: CDR1 MNHEY and CDR2 SVGEGT. The V end was cut by 5 bases, the J end by 4 bases, with 12 bases between. In DNA form, the CDR3 reads TGTGCCAGCAGTGGTGATTTGGGGAATCAGCCCCAGCATTTT. Encoded protein: CASSGDLGNQPQHF.